Listed below are T cell receptor beta chains from one sample, sequenced in a study of T cells after yellow fever vaccination. TCRdb re-called the 5' RACE reads with MiXCR, one entry per CDR3 protein. The sample includes approximately 510,000 distinct CDR3 sequences, 21% of them seen just once. The specimen comprised PBMCs, sampled approximately 22 days after the first yellow fever vaccination. These receptors originate from a young man who received the YFV17D yellow fever vaccine. CDR3s include the opening cysteine and the closing phenylalanine or tryptophan. D genes are given only for firm matches. Not every row has a clone size; where given, it reads once, few, many or a size class.

clone_size	d_call	v_call	j_call	cdr3_aa	cdr3_nt
few	.	TRBV20-1	TRBJ1-2	CSARGGTPGGNYGYTF	TGCAGTGCTAGAGGCGGGACACCCGGAGGTAACTATGGCTACACCTTC
.	TRBD1	TRBV4-3	TRBJ1-1	CASSQDSGQGATEAFF	TGCGCCAGCAGCCAGGACTCGGGACAGGGGGCCACTGAAGCTTTCTTT
.	.	TRBV30	TRBJ2-4	CAWSAADIQYF	TGTGCCTGGAGTGCGGCGGACATTCAGTACTTC
.	TRBD1	TRBV12-3/TRBV12-4	TRBJ2-7	CASSGTAAEQYF	TGTGCCAGCTCCGGGACAGCAGCCGAGCAGTACTTC
few	.	TRBV6-2/TRBV6-3	TRBJ1-1	CASRPQGRYEAFF	TGTGCCAGCCGGCCTCAGGGGCGATATGAAGCTTTCTTT
few	TRBD1	TRBV4-1	TRBJ1-4	CASSLKAGTVDEKLFF	TGCGCCAGCAGCCTTAAAGCCGGGACAGTGGATGAAAAACTGTTTTTT
once	TRBD2	TRBV4-1	TRBJ2-2	CASRLRLAGPNSNTGELFF	TGCGCCAGCAGACTAAGACTAGCGGGCCCGAACTCGAACACCGGGGAGCTGTTTTTT
few	TRBD2	TRBV4-3	TRBJ2-7	CASSQGSGGPYEQYF	TGCGCCAGCAGCCAAGGTAGCGGGGGGCCTTACGAGCAGTACTTC
.	.	TRBV6-5	TRBJ1-2	CASSYSGGATYGYTF	TGTGCCAGCAGTTACTCAGGCGGGGCCACGTATGGCTACACCTTC
.	TRBD1	TRBV12-3/TRBV12-4	TRBJ2-1	CASSLTGREQFF	TGTGCCAGCAGTCTGACAGGGCGTGAGCAGTTCTTC
few	.	TRBV7-2	TRBJ2-5	CASSFQGSGETQYF	TGCGCCAGCAGCTTTCAGGGATCGGGTGAGACCCAGTACTTC
.	TRBD2	TRBV11-2	TRBJ2-5	CASTVAGGVWETQYF	TGTGCCAGCACTGTAGCGGGGGGGGTGTGGGAGACCCAGTACTTC
few	.	TRBV6-5	TRBJ1-2	CASSSSQGGYGYTF	TGTGCCAGCAGTTCGAGTCAAGGGGGCTATGGCTACACCTTC
.	.	TRBV27	TRBJ2-6	CASRRTGTGANVLTF	TGTGCCAGCAGGCGTACGGGCACTGGGGCCAACGTCCTGACTTTC
few	.	TRBV18	TRBJ2-5	CASSSSGTVLPQETQYF	TGTGCCAGCTCATCCTCCGGGACGGTCCTCCCTCAAGAGACCCAGTACTTC
.	.	TRBV4-1	TRBJ2-2	CASSQYDYTGELFF	TGCGCCAGCAGCCAATATGACTACACCGGGGAGCTGTTTTTT
few	.	TRBV3-1	TRBJ1-5	CASSQASNQPQHF	TGTGCCAGCAGCCAGGCTAGCAATCAGCCCCAGCATTTT
.	TRBD1	TRBV3-1	TRBJ2-3	CACCPRDRGHLDADTQYF	TGTGCCTGCTGCCCCCGGGACAGGGGGCATCTGGACGCAGATACGCAGTATTTT
few	TRBD1	TRBV2	TRBJ2-1	CASRTGGSGQGAYNEQFF	TGTGCCAGCAGAACAGGGGGGTCGGGACAGGGAGCCTACAATGAGCAGTTCTTC
few	.	TRBV12-3/TRBV12-4	TRBJ1-5	CASSQGLGGAQHF	TGTGCCAGCAGTCAGGGATTGGGTGGGGCCCAGCATTTT
.	.	TRBV5-1	TRBJ2-7	CASSPRPNSYEQYF	TGCGCCAGCAGCCCCCGGCCAAACTCCTACGAGCAGTACTTC
.	TRBD1	TRBV7-8	TRBJ1-1	CASSLRPGQGNTEAFF	TGTGCCAGCAGCTTAAGGCCGGGACAGGGGAACACTGAAGCTTTCTTT
few	.	TRBV27	TRBJ2-3	CASNQGPATDTQYF	TGTGCCAGCAACCAAGGTCCAGCCACAGATACGCAGTATTTT
many	.	TRBV12-3/TRBV12-4	TRBJ1-1	CASSGNTEAFF	TGTGCCAGCAGTGGGAACACTGAAGCTTTCTTT
.	.	TRBV12-3/TRBV12-4	TRBJ2-5	CASSVTRPETQYF	TGTGCCAGCAGTGTGACTAGGCCGGAGACCCAGTACTTC
few	TRBD2	TRBV7-9	TRBJ2-5	CASSWGTSGAAETQYF	TGTGCCAGCAGCTGGGGAACTAGCGGGGCAGCGGAGACCCAGTACTTC
few	.	TRBV5-6	TRBJ2-2	CASSFSRANTGELFF	TGTGCCAGCAGCTTCTCTCGGGCGAACACCGGGGAGCTGTTTTTT
.	.	TRBV5-1	TRBJ2-3	CASLRDTHTDTQYF	TGCGCCAGCCTGAGGGACACACACACAGATACGCAGTATTTT
few	.	TRBV6-5	TRBJ1-1	CASSSGRQGRNTEAFF	TGTGCCAGCAGTTCGGGGAGGCAGGGCCGAAACACTGAAGCTTTCTTT
.	.	TRBV6-2/TRBV6-3	TRBJ2-1	CASAEPSYNEQFF	TGTGCCAGCGCTGAACCTTCCTACAATGAGCAGTTCTTC